This TCR beta chain was recovered during a study of T cells in Graves' hyperthyroidism and ophthalmopathy. About the research overall: Sampling of peripheral blood happened at initial diagnosis, prior to any treatment. Study-level results: The majority of expanded thyroid clonotypes above 0.001 also appeared in blood.

There are 14 residues in the CDR3. CDR1 and CDR2 from the germline V gene are KGHSH and LQKENI. V lost 6 bases to trimming and J lost 15 bases, with 24 bases between them. With respect to this clonotype: What it binds is not known.

Researchers amplified the TCR beta CDR3 regions from RNA transcripts. An initial round of RT-PCR targeting the TCR CDR3 relied on the HTBI primer set. Each CDR3 protein gets one entry after TCRdb re-called the multiplex PCR reads with MiXCR. The data contain around 340,000 distinct CDR3 sequences, over 11% of them singletons. Diagnoses used clinical symptoms, serum thyroxine and TRAb, thyroid ultrasound and orbital computed tomography. The sequencing input was blood. The gene calls are TRBV18 and TRBJ2-1; possible D gene TRBD1, 6 bases. This clonotype was obtained from a woman in her thirties with Graves' hyperthyroidism. CDR3 sequence (DNA): TGTGCCAGCTCTCAAACTCCAAGGACAGAAACGGGGTTCTTC. It encodes CASSQTPRTETGFF.